The 27 T cell receptor beta chains in this list originate from one sample, sequenced in a study of blood T cell repertoires in COVID-19. TCRdb keeps only in-frame clones here, not all; method: immunoSEQ multiplex PCR. The table lists about 120,000 clones, 70% to 85% of them singletons. Sequenced material: peripheral blood. The receptor set was obtained from a woman between 70 and 85 years old with acute or convalescent COVID-19.

V gene TRBV19 combines with J gene TRBJ1-2; D gene ambiguous. CDR1 is LNHDA, CDR2 SQIVND, per germline (reference sequence). Trimming removed 5 bases at V and 4 bases at J, with 11 bases between. CDR3 length: 13 amino acids. The CDR3 sequence: CASSPRRIYGYTF. CDR3 bases: TGTGCCAGTAGTCCTCGGCGGATCTATGGCTACACCTTC.

The chain joins TRBV6-5 to TRBJ1-2; tentative D call: TRBD1 (5 bases). The CDR3 sequence is 13 residues long. CDR1 and CDR2 from the germline V gene are MNHEY and SVGAGI. With 5 bases removed from V and 1 base from J, the gap between germline ends came to 8 bases. The CDR3 sequence: CASSPGYNYGYTF. The DNA of the CDR3 is TGTGCCAGCAGTCCAGGGTATAACTATGGCTACACCTTC.

This chain joins TRBV2 and TRBJ1-3; weak D call: TRBD1 (6 bases). Per germline, CDR1 SNHLY and CDR2 FYNNEI. V was trimmed by 6 bases and J by 1 base, leaving 10 bases between them. This CDR3 has 14 amino acids. CDR3 nucleotides: TGTGCCAGCAGCCCAGGGGTATCTGGAAACACCATATATTTT. Translation gives CASSPGVSGNTIYF.

This clone appeared a few times. V usage is TRBV7-2 and J usage is TRBJ1-6, with a weak D call TRBD1 (5 bases). The CDR3 spans 16 residues. V was trimmed by 5 bases and J by 0 bases, leaving 11 bases between them. Germline CDR1 reads SGHTA; CDR2 reads FQGNSA. This CDR3 reads CASSQGPNSYNSPLHF. CDR3 DNA sequence: TGTGCCAGCAGCCAGGGCCCAAACTCCTATAATTCACCCCTCCACTTT.

This chain joins TRBV10-3 and TRBJ1-1; D is undetermined. Deletions cut 4 bases from V and 5 bases from J, with 14 bases between. The CDR3 runs to 14 residues. Per the germline V gene, CDR1 is ENHRY and CDR2 is SYGVKD. Here the CDR3 DNA reads TGTGCCATCAGTGCAGGTTACTTGGTTACTGAAGCTTTCTTT. It translates to CAISAGYLVTEAFF.

V gene TRBV4-1 combines with J gene TRBJ2-7; D might be TRBD1 (5 bases). The CDR3 covers 17 residues. Between the trimmed V and J ends, which lost 5 bases and 2 bases, there was a span of 22 bases. Germline CDR1 reads MGHRA; CDR2 reads YSYEKL. CDR3 nucleotides: TGCGCCAGCAGCTCCTCCCCAAGGGGTAGCCCACCCTACGAGCAGTACTTC. The encoded protein is CASSSSPRGSPPYEQYF.

The CDR3 nucleotides read TGTGCCAGCAGCCAAGAGGGCGGAGGTTCTGGGGCCAACGTCCTGACTTTC. Protein product: CASSQEGGGSGANVLTF. The rearrangement links TRBV7-6 to TRBJ2-6; D is perhaps TRBD2 (5 bases). CDR1 SGHVS and CDR2 FNYEAQ come from the germline V gene. V was trimmed by 5 bases and J by 1 base, leaving 15 bases between them. This CDR3 region has 17 residues.

V and J are TRBV5-6 and TRBJ2-3; D uncertain. V was pared by 2 bases and J by 2 bases, with 15 bases between. Per germline, CDR1 SGHDT and CDR2 YYEEEE. This CDR3 has 16 residues. The CDR3: CASSFYPRVYTDTQYF. The CDR3 region has the DNA TGTGCCAGCAGCTTTTACCCGAGAGTCTACACAGATACGCAGTATTTT.

The chain joins TRBV6-5 to TRBJ1-3; the match to TRBD1 covers 9 bases. J lost 0 bases, V lost 6 bases, and 3 bases had no gene match. Germline V gene lookup returns CDR1 MNHEY and CDR2 SVGAGI. CDR3 size: 15 residues. The CDR3 coding sequence is TGTGCCAGCAGACAGACAGGGGGCTCTGGAAACACCATATATTTT. It yields the protein CASRQTGGSGNTIYF.

This clone came up once. The J gene is TRBJ1-4, the V gene TRBV3-1 (or the pseudogene TRBV3-2); tentatively, D is TRBD1 (6 bases). The germline V gene encodes CDR1 LGHDT and CDR2 YNNKEL (reference sequence). CDR3 length: 16 amino acids. Trimming removed 1 base from V and 8 bases from J, with 17 bases in between. The DNA of the CDR3 is TGTGCCAGCAGCCAAGCTTTAGGGGGACTAGGGGAAAAACTGTTTTTT. Translating gives CASSQALGGLGEKLFF.

This chain links TRBV6-5 with TRBJ1-5, with a weak D call TRBD1 (5 bases). Germline V lookup: CDR1 MNHEY, CDR2 SVGAGI. The length of the CDR3 is 15 residues. The V gene lost 5 bases and the J gene lost 3 bases, with 14 bases spanning the gap. In nucleotides, the CDR3 is TGTGCCAGCAGTCGGGGGTGGCAGTTCAATCAGCCCCAGCATTTT. Translating it yields CASSRGWQFNQPQHF.

V is TRBV4-3 and J is TRBJ1-6; 10 nucleotides align to TRBD1. Germline lookup yields CDR1 LGHNA and CDR2 YSLEER. The CDR3 is 16 residues long. Trimming cost V 3 bases and J 7 bases; bases outside gene matches: 6. CDR3 sequence: CASSQDRGARNSPLHF. The CDR3 DNA follows: TGCGCCAGCAGCCAGGACAGGGGGGCAAGAAATTCACCCCTCCACTTT.

This clone was counted only a few times. The chain uses TRBV5-1 and TRBJ2-3; 7 positions match TRBD2. CDR3 length: 18 amino acids. V was pared by 1 base and J by 4 bases, with 15 bases of the junction left unmatched. Germline-derived CDR1 and CDR2 are SGHRS and YFSETQ. CDR3 loop: CASSLLPGGGSVADTQYF. The CDR3 bases are TGCGCCAGCAGCTTGCTCCCGGGCGGGGGATCTGTAGCAGATACGCAGTATTTT.

This clone turned up a few times. V is TRBV24-1 and J is TRBJ1-2; TRBD1 agrees at 11 bases. Germline CDR1 reads KGHDR; CDR2 reads SFDVKD. The V gene end was trimmed by 1 base and the J gene end by 8 bases; junction bases not matched to a gene: 5. CDR3 length: 15 amino acids. CDR3 loop: CATSDFGQGAGGYTF. The CDR3 region has the DNA TGTGCCACCAGTGATTTCGGACAGGGGGCGGGAGGCTACACCTTC.

This chain links TRBV11-3 with TRBJ1-1; D not resolved. This CDR3 is built from 14 residues. V was clipped by 3 bases and J by 1 base, with 9 bases between them. Germline V CDR1 and CDR2: SGHNT, YENEEA. The CDR3 DNA sequence: TGTGCCAGCAGCTTTAGAGGCACGAACACTGAAGCTTTCTTT. Protein: CASSFRGTNTEAFF.

The genes are TRBV3-1 (or the pseudogene TRBV3-2) and TRBJ1-4; tentative D call: TRBD1 (6 bases). With 2 bases removed from V and 0 bases from J, the gap between germline ends came to 10 bases. The CDR3 length is 16 residues. Per the germline V gene, CDR1 is LGHDT and CDR2 is YNNKEL (reference sequence). CDR3 region: CASSQTEGATNEKLFF. DNA for the CDR3: TGTGCCAGCAGCCAAACAGAGGGGGCAACTAATGAAAAACTGTTTTTT.

The CDR3 region is CASSLRSGGWETQYF. The DNA for the CDR3 is TGTGCCAGCAGCTTAAGAAGCGGGGGGTGGGAGACCCAGTACTTC. This sequence joins TRBV7-2 and TRBJ2-5; 9 positions match TRBD2. Germline values: CDR1 SGHTA, CDR2 FQGNSA. The CDR3 spans 15 residues. V was clipped by 2 bases and J by 5 bases; unmatched bases: 6.

This chain connects TRBV7-9 to TRBJ2-7; TRBD1 matches 8 bases. Trimming removed 5 bases from V and 7 bases from J; junction bases left unmatched: 7. CDR1 and CDR2 (germline): SEHNR, FQNEAQ (reference sequence). The CDR3 totals 13 residues. The CDR3 bases are TGTGCCAGCAGCCTAGGACAGGGTAGGGAGCAGTACGTC. This encodes CASSLGQGREQYV.

As to this clone: The identical CDR3 is also encoded by other nucleotide sequences in the sample. The J gene is TRBJ2-7, the V gene TRBV11-3; 12 positions match TRBD2. Germline values: CDR1 SGHNT, CDR2 YENEEA. The trim removed 6 bases at V and 4 bases at J, leaving 4 bases unmatched. The CDR3 consists of 14 residues. CDR3 DNA: TGTGCCAGCAGTCGGACTAGCGGGGAGTACGAGCAGTACTTC. Amino acid sequence: CASSRTSGEYEQYF.

The chain uses TRBV24-1 and TRBJ1-2, with 10 bases that match TRBD1. This CDR3 has 14 amino acids. The J segment lost 7 bases and the V segment lost 4 bases, leaving 5 bases of the junction unmatched. Looked up from germline, CDR1 is KGHDR and CDR2 is SFDVKD. The CDR3 loop is CATSDPDRGLGYTF. The CDR3 nucleotides read TGTGCCACCAGTGACCCCGACAGGGGGCTTGGCTACACCTTC.

The chain combines TRBV6-5 with TRBJ2-5, with 13 bases identical to TRBD2. V was clipped by 6 bases and J by 1 base; unmatched bases: 2. Germline-derived CDR1 and CDR2 are MNHEY and SVGAGI. The CDR3 sequence is 15 residues long. CDR3 bases: TGTGCCAGCAGCCGGACTAGCGGGGGCCAAGAGACCCAGTACTTC. Protein product: CASSRTSGGQETQYF.

The chain carries TRBV5-1 and TRBJ1-1; TRBD1 is a possible D gene (5 bases). Between the trimmed V and J ends, which lost 0 bases and 1 base, there was a span of 7 bases. The CDR3 sequence is 14 residues long. Germline CDR1 reads SGHRS; CDR2 reads YFSETQ. CDR3 coding DNA: TGCGCCAGCAGCTTGGGACAGACGAACACTGAAGCTTTCTTT. Translating it yields CASSLGQTNTEAFF.

The rearrangement uses TRBV2 and TRBJ1-1, with D maybe TRBD1 (6 bases). The CDR3 has 13 amino acids. Germline V gene sequence: CDR1 SNHLY, CDR2 FYNNEI. V gave up 10 bases and J gave up 2 bases, with 14 bases separating them. CDR3 coding DNA: TGTGCCACCAAGGGGGGGGCTAACACTGAAGCTTTCTTT. Encoded protein: CATKGGANTEAFF.

This chain connects TRBV5-6 to TRBJ2-4, with D possibly being TRBD2 (6 bases). CDR3 size: 15 residues. Trimming took 2 bases from V and 1 from J, leaving 10 bases between them. The V gene's germline CDR1 is SGHDT and CDR2 YYEEEE. The CDR3 protein is CASSFMGTAKNIQYF. The CDR3, as DNA: TGTGCCAGCAGCTTCATGGGGACTGCCAAAAACATTCAGTACTTC.

V gene TRBV5-1 combines with J gene TRBJ1-1; 9 bases fit TRBD1. The J segment lost 0 bases and the V segment lost 3 bases, leaving 3 bases of the junction unmatched. The CDR3 contains 15 residues. From germline, CDR1 is SGHRS and CDR2 YFSETQ. Here the CDR3 DNA reads TGCGCCAGCAGCTCCGGGACAGGGATGAACACTGAAGCTTTCTTT. Its protein product is CASSSGTGMNTEAFF. Using reference TRBV5-1 and TRBJ1-1 for the parts outside the CDR3, the full variable domain is KAGVTQTPRYLIKTRGQQVTLSCSPISGHRSVSWYQQTPGQGLQFLFEYFSETQRNKGNFPGRFSGRQFSNSRSEMNVSTLELGDSALYLCASSSGTGMNTEAFFGQGTRLTVV.

This rearrangement joins TRBV18 to TRBJ1-1; 7 bases agree with TRBD1. The CDR3 is made up of 15 amino acids. The germline CDR1 and CDR2 sequences are KGHSH and LQKENI. V lost 6 bases to trimming and J lost 0 bases; unmatched junction nucleotides: 7. CDR3 amino acids: CASSQQGTVNTEAFF. The CDR3 nucleotides read TGTGCCAGCTCCCAACAGGGGACCGTGAACACTGAAGCTTTCTTT.

The chain carries TRBV6-5 and TRBJ1-2, with a tentative D call TRBD1 (5 bases). V dropped 2 bases and J dropped 4 bases, with 11 bases sitting between them. From germline, CDR1 is MNHEY and CDR2 SVGAGI. This CDR3 is built from 14 residues. CDR3 residues: CASSYKQAVYGYTF. In DNA, the CDR3 is TGTGCCAGCAGTTACAAACAGGCAGTCTATGGCTACACCTTC.